This T cell receptor beta chain derives from a study of blood T cells in healthy people across ages. Together with a sample-barcoded 5' primer, a J-beta primer mix was included in a second PCR lasting about 6 to 11 cycles. Via MiXCR, TCRdb re-called the 5' RACE reads, giving one row per CDR3 protein. The top ten clones hold about 42% of a sample with around 800,000 distinct CDR3 sequences, around half of them seen once. All donors came from Russia, were Caucasian and healthy, and spanned ages about 6 to 95. Extraction yielded at least 6 micrograms of total RNA per sample. The CDR3 has 13 residues. V was shortened by 3 bases and J by 10 bases, with 15 bases between the two germline ends. Germline CDR1 is KGHDR and CDR2 is SFDVKD.

J is TRBJ2-7 and V is TRBV24-1; D unresolved. The TCR comes from a man of 80 years or more in good health. The sequencing input was blood. The CDR3 DNA reads as TGTGCCACCAGTGATGGCCTTCCTGGGATTCAGTACTTC. Its translation is CATSDGLPGIQYF.